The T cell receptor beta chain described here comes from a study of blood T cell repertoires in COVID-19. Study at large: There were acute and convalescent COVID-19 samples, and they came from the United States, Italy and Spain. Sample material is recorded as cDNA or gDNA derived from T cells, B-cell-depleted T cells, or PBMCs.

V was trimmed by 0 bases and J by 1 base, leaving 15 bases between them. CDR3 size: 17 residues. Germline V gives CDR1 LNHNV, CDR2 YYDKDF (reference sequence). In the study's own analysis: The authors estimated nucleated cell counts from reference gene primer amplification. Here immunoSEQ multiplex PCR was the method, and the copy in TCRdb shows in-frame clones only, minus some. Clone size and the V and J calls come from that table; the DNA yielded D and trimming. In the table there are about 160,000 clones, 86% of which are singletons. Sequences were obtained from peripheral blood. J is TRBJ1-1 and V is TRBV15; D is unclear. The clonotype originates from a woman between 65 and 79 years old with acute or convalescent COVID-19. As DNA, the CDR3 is TGTGCCACCAGCAGAGATCAACGGGTCCGGAGGAACACTGAAGCTTTCTTT. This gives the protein CATSRDQRVRRNTEAFF. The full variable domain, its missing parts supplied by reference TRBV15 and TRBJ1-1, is DAMVIQNPRYQVTQFGKPVTLSCSQTLNHNVMYWYQQKSSQAPKLLFHYYDKDFNNEADTPDNFQSRRPNTSFCFLDIRSPGLGDTAMYLCATSRDQRVRRNTEAFFGQGTRLTVV.